The next 9 T cell receptor beta chains were all read from a single sample in a study of Ad26.COV2.S vaccination and SARS-CoV-2 variants. Some clones are missing from TCRdb's copy, which holds only in-frame ones; the method was immunoSEQ multiplex PCR. Here the sample spans under 250,000 clones, 87% being singletons. Indicated treatment: 15 to 20 received Ad26.COV2.S at low or high dose, single or two shots; a few received placebo; per-sample allocation not given. Collection of samples fell on day 63 after the first vaccine or placebo injection. Here the sequenced sample was peripheral blood, taken in a trial of Ad26.COV2.S vaccine versus placebo. These receptors were obtained from a person between 18 and 65 years old who received the Ad26.COV2.S COVID-19 vaccine or a placebo.

This sequence joins TRBV7-2 and TRBJ1-2; no clear D. The CDR3 is 16 residues long. The V end was cut by 0 bases, the J end by 2 bases, with 13 bases between. Per germline, CDR1 SGHTA and CDR2 FQGNSA. CDR3 region: CASSLAGGQVNYGYTF. The CDR3 nucleotides read TGTGCCAGCAGCTTAGCCGGTGGGCAGGTGAACTATGGCTACACCTTC. The full variable domain, its missing parts supplied by reference TRBV7-2 and TRBJ1-2, is GAGVSQSPSNKVTEKGKDVELRCDPISGHTALYWYRQSLGQGLEFLIYFQGNSAPDKSGLPSDRFSAERTGGSVSTLTIQRTQQEDSAVYLCASSLAGGQVNYGYTFGSGTRLTVV.

V and J are TRBV5-8 and TRBJ2-5; D perhaps matches TRBD1 (6 bases). There are 14 residues in the CDR3. Germline V gene lookup returns CDR1 SGHTS and CDR2 YDEGEE. Trimming took 1 base from V and 5 from J, leaving 12 bases between them. Written as DNA, the CDR3 is TGTGCCAGCAGCTTGTACAGGGCCGGGGAGACCCAGTACTTC. It specifies CASSLYRAGETQYF.

V usage is TRBV27 and J usage is TRBJ2-2; tentatively, D is TRBD1 (6 bases). The length of the CDR3 is 18 residues. Germline V lookup: CDR1 MNHEY, CDR2 SMNVEV (reference sequence). V gave up 7 bases and J gave up 8 bases, with 29 bases separating them. This chain's CDR3 is CASKGWQGIGIQEGELFF. The CDR3 DNA reads TGTGCCAGCAAGGGGTGGCAGGGGATTGGGATTCAGGAAGGGGAGCTGTTTTTT.

V and J are TRBV12-3 or TRBV12-4 and TRBJ1-2; D uncertain. This CDR3 has 13 amino acids. V was shortened by 3 bases and J by 5 bases, with 10 bases between the two germline ends. The CDR3 reads CASSLNVGYGYTF. Here the CDR3 DNA reads TGTGCCAGCAGTTTGAATGTGGGATATGGCTACACCTTC.

The chain employs TRBV19 and TRBJ1-2; D ambiguous. Trimming left V 0 bases short and J 4 bases short, with 12 bases between. Per the germline V gene, CDR1 is LNHDA and CDR2 is SQIVND (reference sequence). The CDR3 contains 15 residues. The CDR3 protein is CASSIDHYKTYGYTF. The CDR3 region has the DNA TGTGCCAGTAGTATAGATCACTACAAGACCTATGGCTACACCTTC. The complete variable domain, with remaining parts taken from reference TRBV19 and TRBJ1-2, reads DGGITQSPKYLFRKEGQNVTLSCEQNLNHDAMYWYRQDPGQGLRLIYYSQIVNDFQKGDIAEGYSVSREKKESFPLTVTSAQKNPTAFYLCASSIDHYKTYGYTFGSGTRLTVV.

The chain is built from TRBV4-2 and TRBJ2-4, with 9 bases that match TRBD2. J gave up 5 bases and V 1 base, and 9 bases lay outside the gene matches. Germline CDR1 is LGHNA and CDR2 is YNFKEQ. The CDR3 runs 17 residues. CDR3 coding DNA: TGTGCCAGCAGCCAAGTAGCGGGAGAAGGTGGCGAAAACATTCAGTACTTC. Amino acids: CASSQVAGEGGENIQYF.

V is TRBV30 and J is TRBJ1-4; no reliable D call. The CDR3 is 13 residues long. V lost 5 bases and J lost 0, with 7 bases in between. Germline CDR1 GTSNPN, CDR2 SVGIG (reference sequence). The CDR3 spells CAWRATTNEKLFF. The DNA for the CDR3 is TGTGCCTGGCGTGCGACAACTAATGAAAAACTGTTTTTT.

This chain connects TRBV6-5 to TRBJ2-7; 7 bases map to TRBD2. The CDR3 contains 12 residues. Germline loops: CDR1 MNHEY, CDR2 SVGAGI. V was pared by 8 bases and J by 6 bases, with 7 bases of the junction left unmatched. CDR3 DNA: TGTGCCAGCCGGACTAGTCGCCGCGAGCAGTACTTC. This translates into CASRTSRREQYF.

The chain couples TRBV6-2 or TRBV6-3 to TRBJ2-5; 7 bases fit TRBD1. Unmatched junction bases numbered 4, after V lost 6 bases and J lost 6 bases. There are 12 residues in the CDR3. Germline loops: CDR1 MNHEY, CDR2 SVGEGT. CDR3 sequence reads: CASSNRGQTQYF. The CDR3 DNA reads TGTGCCAGCAGCAACAGGGGACAGACCCAGTACTTC.